These 21 T cell receptor beta chains originate from one sample sequenced in a study of blood T cell repertoires in COVID-19. Generated by immunoSEQ multiplex PCR, the TCRdb table keeps only in-frame clones and is missing some. The repertoire holds some 150,000 clones, about 90% seen once, with 0.95% to 1.5% in the top ten. Input material: PBMCs or T cells enriched from blood (not recorded which). The receptor set was obtained from a human donor with acute COVID-19. The donor label of this sample is uncertain.

This sequence joins TRBV29-1 and TRBJ2-3; 8 nucleotides line up with TRBD1. The J segment lost 7 bases and the V segment lost 0 bases, leaving 6 bases of the junction unmatched. CDR1 SQVTM and CDR2 ANQGSEA come from the germline V gene. The CDR3 runs to 14 residues. CDR3 in DNA: TGCAGCGTTGAAGACCGGACAGGGAGTAATACGCAGTATTTT. Translating gives CSVEDRTGSNTQYF.

The chain couples TRBV3-1 (or the pseudogene TRBV3-2) to TRBJ1-2; TRBD1 matches at 8 bases. The V gene's germline CDR1 is LGHDT and CDR2 YNNKEL (reference sequence). The CDR3 loop spans 17 amino acids. The trim removed 2 bases at V and 3 bases at J, leaving 11 bases unmatched. CDR3 in amino acids: CASSQRTGTGRHYGYTF. The CDR3 coding sequence is TGTGCCAGCAGCCAAAGAACAGGGACAGGCCGCCACTATGGCTACACCTTC.

This rearrangement joins TRBV29-1 to TRBJ1-1, with D possibly matching TRBD1 (6 bases). The V and J ends lost 6 bases and 4 bases respectively, with 12 bases between them. Germline V CDR1 and CDR2: SQVTM, ANQGSEA. This CDR3 spans 12 amino acids. CDR3: CSVLYRVTEAFF. Here the CDR3 DNA reads TGCAGCGTCTTGTACAGGGTCACTGAAGCTTTCTTT.

The V call is TRBV7-2, the J call TRBJ2-5, with a tentative D call TRBD2 (5 bases). The CDR3 has 15 residues. Germline CDR1 SGHTA, CDR2 FQGNSA. V dropped 1 base and J dropped 2 bases, with 11 bases sitting between them. CDR3 sequence (DNA): TGTGCCAGCAGCTTAGGGGGTGGACTTCAAGAGACCCAGTACTTC. Its translation: CASSLGGGLQETQYF.

CDR3: CSVEFQSTNYGYTF. The DNA for the CDR3 is TGCAGCGTTGAATTTCAGTCGACTAACTATGGCTACACCTTC. This chain joins TRBV29-1 and TRBJ1-2, with D unresolved. The CDR3 is 14 residues long. Germline V gene lookup returns CDR1 SQVTM and CDR2 ANQGSEA. Trimming cost V 2 bases and J 0 bases, with 10 bases left between them. The entire variable domain, with the rest obtained from reference TRBV29-1 and TRBJ1-2, is as follows: SAVISQKPSRDICQRGTSLTIQCQVDSQVTMMFWYRQQPGQSLTLIATANQGSEATYESGFVIDKFPISRPNLTFSTLTVSNMSPEDSSIYLCSVEFQSTNYGYTFGSGTRLTVV.

V and J are TRBV30 and TRBJ2-2, with 7 bases aligning to TRBD2. CDR1 GTSNPN and CDR2 SVGIG come from the germline V gene (reference sequence). The CDR3 has 15 residues. J lost 3 bases, V lost 3 bases, and 7 bases had no gene match. CDR3 sequence (DNA): TGTGCCTGGAGGGGCGGGGGTTTCGACACCGGGGAGCTGTTTTTT. As protein: CAWRGGGFDTGELFF.

Only one count was recorded for this clone. The J gene is TRBJ1-1, the V gene TRBV9; no definite D call. Trimming stripped 4 bases from V and 0 bases from J, with 16 bases between. Germline CDR1 is SGDLS and CDR2 is YYNGEE. This CDR3 has 16 amino acids. CDR3 DNA sequence: TGTGCCAGCAGCCCGCGTGGAGGTAGCATGAACACTGAAGCTTTCTTT. It encodes CASSPRGGSMNTEAFF.

This clone was seen just once. This sequence joins TRBV6-5 and TRBJ2-7, with 8 bases lining up with TRBD2. Losses at the gene ends were 6 bases for V and 2 bases for J; bases not matched to a gene: 9. The germline gives CDR1 MNHEY, CDR2 SVGAGI. The CDR3 is 15 amino acids. The CDR3 region has the DNA TGTGCCAGCAGCTTCTCGGGAGGGGGTACCTACGAGCAGTACTTC. It encodes CASSFSGGGTYEQYF.

This clone came up a few times. The genes are TRBV5-1 and TRBJ2-7; TRBD1 matches 9 bases. V lost 4 bases to trimming and J lost 6 bases; unmatched junction nucleotides: 11. Germline CDR1 is SGHRS and CDR2 is YFSETQ. This CDR3 has 15 residues. The CDR3 region is CASSAQTGGYSEQYF. In DNA form, the CDR3 reads TGCGCCAGCAGCGCACAGACAGGGGGTTATAGCGAGCAGTACTTC.

This rearrangement joins TRBV9 to TRBJ1-2, with 7 bases matching TRBD1. CDR3 length: 15 residues. CDR1 and CDR2 from the germline V gene are SGDLS and YYNGEE. The junction had 7 bases not matched to a gene; V was cut back by 1 base and J by 4 bases. CDR3 protein: CASSVSPAGGYGYTF. The CDR3 DNA sequence: TGTGCCAGCAGCGTATCGCCCGCAGGGGGCTATGGCTACACCTTC.

This chain links TRBV5-1 with TRBJ1-2, with 7 bases that match TRBD1. CDR3 length: 15 residues. The trim removed 0 bases at V and 2 bases at J, leaving 4 bases unmatched. Germline CDR1 reads SGHRS; CDR2 reads YFSETQ. The CDR3 DNA reads TGCGCCAGCAGCTTGGCGTCACAGGGGAACTATGGCTACACCTTC. Its translation: CASSLASQGNYGYTF.

In this sample, this clone turned up many times. The V call is TRBV5-5, the J call TRBJ1-2; D may be TRBD1 (5 bases). Per the germline V gene, CDR1 is SGHKS and CDR2 is YYEKEE (reference sequence). V shed 4 bases and J shed 3 bases, with 22 bases lying between them. The CDR3 totals 17 residues. CDR3 amino acids: CASSRTGAPGGDYGYTF. The CDR3 bases are TGTGCCAGCAGCCGGACTGGGGCCCCGGGCGGGGACTATGGCTACACCTTC.

The CDR3 sequence: CASRRGTGAYEQYF. CDR3 DNA: TGTGCCAGCAGGAGAGGGACAGGGGCCTACGAGCAGTACTTC. The chain links TRBV6-5 to TRBJ2-7; 10 nucleotides agree with TRBD1. The CDR3 consists of 14 residues. The germline V gene has CDR1 MNHEY and CDR2 SVGAGI. The junction had 4 bases not matched to a gene; V was cut back by 6 bases and J by 2 bases.

J is TRBJ1-5 and V is TRBV7-2; D gene ambiguous. CDR1 SGHTA and CDR2 FQGNSA come from the germline V gene. This CDR3 spans 14 amino acids. Trimming left V 1 base short and J 9 bases short, with 13 bases between. Here the CDR3 reads CASSLGPRFPPQHF. The CDR3 DNA reads TGTGCCAGCAGCTTAGGGCCGCGGTTCCCGCCCCAGCATTTT.

J is TRBJ1-6 and V is TRBV2, with unresolved D. The CDR3 totals 13 residues. Germline V lookup: CDR1 SNHLY, CDR2 FYNNEI. V lost 6 bases, J lost 0 bases, and 3 bases lay in between. The CDR3 spells CASRRSYNSPLHF. The CDR3, as DNA: TGTGCCAGCAGGCGCTCCTATAATTCACCCCTCCACTTT.

The chain combines TRBV5-1 with TRBJ2-2; 10 bases map to TRBD2. The V gene's germline CDR1 is SGHRS and CDR2 YFSETQ. With 0 bases clipped from V and 4 bases from J, the junction kept 3 bases outside the gene matches. The CDR3 consists of 16 residues. The CDR3 bases are TGCGCCAGCAGCTTGGGACTAGCGGGTTTCACCGGGGAGCTGTTTTTT. Its protein is CASSLGLAGFTGELFF.

The genes are TRBV7-9 and TRBJ1-4; tentatively, D is TRBD1 (5 bases). Germline lookup yields CDR1 SEHNR and CDR2 FQNEAQ (reference sequence). Trimming stripped 2 bases from V and 0 bases from J, with 7 bases between. The CDR3 has 15 amino acids. The CDR3: CASSLTGTTNEKLFF. The DNA of the CDR3 is TGTGCCAGCAGCTTAACAGGCACAACTAATGAAAAACTGTTTTTT.

V usage is TRBV18 and J usage is TRBJ2-2; D remains unclear. The CDR3 totals 16 residues. V gave up 0 bases and J gave up 1 base, with 9 bases separating them. Germline V lookup: CDR1 KGHSH, CDR2 LQKENI. The CDR3 nucleotides are TGTGCCAGCTCACCACCGGGCCGAATGAACACCGGGGAGCTGTTTTTT. Translating it yields CASSPPGRMNTGELFF.

The J gene is TRBJ1-1, the V gene TRBV18; D is perhaps TRBD1 (6 bases). This CDR3 has 14 amino acids. With 6 bases removed from V and 5 bases from J, the gap between germline ends came to 16 bases. Germline V gene data show CDR1 as KGHSH and CDR2 as LQKENI. As DNA, the CDR3 is TGTGCCAGCTCTCTCGACAGGCTGGGGACTGAAGCTTTCTTT. This sequence encodes CASSLDRLGTEAFF.

The chain links TRBV2 to TRBJ2-7, with a possible D match to TRBD2 (6 bases). The V end was cut by 1 base, the J end by 4 bases, with 14 bases between. The CDR3 is made up of 15 amino acids. The germline V gene encodes CDR1 SNHLY and CDR2 FYNNEI. The CDR3 loop is CASSEDGGTGYEQYF. CDR3 coding DNA: TGTGCCAGCAGTGAAGACGGAGGGACGGGGTACGAGCAGTACTTC. Using reference TRBV2 and TRBJ2-7 for the parts outside the CDR3, the full variable domain is EPEVTQTPSHQVTQMGQEVILRCVPISNHLYFYWYRQILGQKVEFLVSFYNNEISEKSEIFDDQFSVERPDGSNFTLKIRSTKLEDSAMYFCASSEDGGTGYEQYFGPGTRLTVT.

The genes are TRBV6-5 and TRBJ2-3; 7 positions match TRBD2. Germline CDR1 and CDR2: MNHEY and SVGAGI. The CDR3 length is 15 residues. V lost 4 bases and J lost 4; bases outside the gene matches: 8. The CDR3 loop reads CASSWGGERADTQYF. The CDR3 DNA reads as TGTGCCAGCAGTTGGGGGGGGGAGAGGGCAGATACGCAGTATTTT.